This passage covers 19 T cell receptor beta chains from one sample sequenced in a study of vaccination and CD4 T cells after COVID-19. Cultured CD4+ T-cell DNA underwent Oncomine TCR Beta short-read sequencing. One entry per CDR3 protein, called by TCRdb with MiXCR from the PCR reads. Of around 8,000 distinct CDR3 sequences listed, about 36% were seen once; the top ten hold about 28%. Noted treatment: roughly nine-day PBMC culture with coronavirus spike peptide pools or control peptides (ViraFEST assay). CD4+ T-cell collection from the unexposed donor predated the COVID-19 pandemic (2011-2018). These receptors lack a known antigen. The source material was CD4+ T cells from blood, cultured in vitro. The receptors stem from a human donor in good health.

The V call is TRBV6-1, the J call TRBJ2-1, with TRBD2 matching over 9 bases. Germline CDR1 MNHNS, CDR2 SASEGT. The trim removed 6 bases at V and 9 bases at J, leaving 12 bases unmatched. This CDR3 has 15 residues. CDR3 region: CASRALSGGRVEQFF. CDR3 sequence (DNA): TGTGCCAGCAGGGCGTTGAGCGGGGGGAGAGTTGAGCAGTTCTTC.

On this clonotype: One end of the junction fails to match germline, which may point to a read error. The CDR3 coding sequence is TGTGCCAGCAGTTACCCTATCGCCCCTCAGTTT. As protein: CASSYPIAPQF. The V gene is TRBV6-2 or TRBV6-3, the J gene TRBJ1-1; D is uncertain. This CDR3 comprises 11 residues. The germline V gene encodes CDR1 MNHEY and CDR2 SVGEGT.

This clonotype showed up just a few times. V usage is TRBV2 and J usage is TRBJ2-7; D is uncertain. Germline V gene data show CDR1 as SNHLY and CDR2 as FYNNEI. The CDR3 consists of 11 residues. V was shortened by 4 bases and J by 4 bases, with 5 bases between the two germline ends. The CDR3 reads CASSVLYEQYF. The CDR3 DNA reads TGTGCCAGCAGTGTCCTTTACGAGCAGTACTTC.

This chain uses TRBV7-8 with TRBJ1-2; 8 nucleotides align to TRBD1. The CDR3 length is 15 residues. V lost 1 base to trimming and J lost 4 bases; unmatched junction nucleotides: 5. Germline CDR1 and CDR2: SGHVS and FQNEAQ. CDR3 nucleotides: TGTGCCAGCAGCTTAGTCAGGGGGCCCCCCTATGGCTACACCTTC. It is translated as CASSLVRGPPYGYTF.

This clonotype was detected a few times. The V and J genes are TRBV5-8 and TRBJ1-1; a weak D match, TRBD1 (5 bases). The CDR3 is made up of 13 amino acids. Germline CDR1 SGHTS, CDR2 YDEGEE. V was shortened by 0 bases and J by 3 bases, with 6 bases between the two germline ends. In nucleotides, the CDR3 is TGTGCCAGCAGCTTGGGCAGGGACACTGAAGCTTTCTTT. It encodes CASSLGRDTEAFF.

This clonotype has a handful of counts. As DNA, the CDR3 is TGCAGTGCCGGGAAGGGGGACACTGAAGCTTTCTTT. Amino acids: CSAGKGDTEAFF. The J gene is TRBJ1-1, the V gene TRBV20-1, with D perhaps TRBD1 (6 bases). Germline V CDR1 and CDR2: DFQATT, SNEGSKA (reference sequence). Trimming stripped 6 bases from V and 3 bases from J, with 11 bases between. CDR3 length: 12 residues.

This clonotype was detected only a few times. The rearrangement uses TRBV14 and TRBJ1-6; a weak D match, TRBD1 (5 bases). The CDR3 runs 15 residues. The germline V gene encodes CDR1 SGHDN and CDR2 FVKESK. The V and J ends lost 4 bases and 7 bases respectively, with 14 bases between them. The CDR3 region is CASSLQGVGNSPLHF. The CDR3 coding sequence is TGTGCCAGCAGCCTGCAGGGTGTGGGGAATTCACCCCTCCACTTT.

This rearrangement joins TRBV19 to TRBJ1-2, with D maybe TRBD1 (5 bases). The length of the CDR3 is 17 residues. V dropped 1 base and J dropped 0 bases, with 15 bases sitting between them. The germline V gene has CDR1 LNHDA and CDR2 SQIVND (reference sequence). The CDR3 here is CASSIGGADSANYGYTF. The CDR3, as DNA: TGTGCCAGTAGTATAGGTGGGGCAGACTCCGCTAACTATGGCTACACCTTC.

This sequence joins TRBV7-3 and TRBJ1-6; D uncertain. The V gene's germline CDR1 is SGHTA and CDR2 FQGTGA. Trimming stripped 5 bases from V and 10 bases from J, with 15 bases between. There are 14 residues in the CDR3. CDR3 in DNA: TGTGCCAGCAGCCTACAGATTGAGAGCTCACCCCTCCACTTT. This gives the protein CASSLQIESSPLHF. The full variable domain, rest sourced from reference TRBV7-3 and TRBJ1-6, is GAGVSQTPSNKVTEKGKYVELRCDPISGHTALYWYRQSLGQGPEFLIYFQGTGAADDSGLPNDRFFAVRPEGSVSTLKIQRTERGDSAVYLCASSLQIESSPLHFGNGTRLTVT.

The chain links TRBV5-1 to TRBJ2-7; TRBD2 might be the D (6 bases). The CDR3 contains 14 residues. The germline V gene encodes CDR1 SGHRS and CDR2 YFSETQ. The germline V and J ends were trimmed by 4 bases and 6 bases, with 17 bases remaining between them. CDR3 region: CASSGGERRGEQYF. DNA for the CDR3: TGCGCCAGCAGCGGGGGAGAACGGCGGGGCGAGCAGTACTTC.

The V and J genes are TRBV29-1 and TRBJ2-6; D is uncertain. CDR1 is SQVTM and CDR2 is ANQGSEA in the germline V gene. V was cut by 2 bases and J by 1 base, with 0 bases left in between. The CDR3 is 12 amino acids. CDR3 coding DNA: TGCAGCGTTGAATCTGGGGCCAACGTCCTGACTTTC. This sequence encodes CSVESGANVLTF.

This clonotype was observed a handful of times. The rearrangement uses TRBV7-3 and TRBJ1-1; no definite D call. CDR1 and CDR2 from the germline V gene are SGHTA and FQGTGA. The CDR3 consists of 14 residues. Trimming took off 6 bases at V and 2 bases at J, with 13 bases between the two ends. The CDR3 sequence is CASRLELHNTEAFF. The DNA for the CDR3 is TGTGCCAGCAGGTTAGAACTCCACAACACTGAAGCTTTCTTT.

This sequence joins TRBV6-5 and TRBJ2-7; D gene unclear. Per germline, CDR1 MNHEY and CDR2 SVGAGI. The CDR3 runs 15 residues. Trimming pared 1 base from V and 7 bases from J, leaving 17 bases between. CDR3 loop: CASSYFGKGMGEQYF. CDR3 nucleotide sequence: TGTGCCAGCAGTTACTTTGGGAAGGGAATGGGAGAGCAGTACTTC.

This clonotype was seen only a few times. This chain links TRBV20-1 with TRBJ1-2, with TRBD1 as a possible D gene (6 bases). V was cut by 1 base and J by 6 bases, with 15 bases left in between. There are 14 residues in the CDR3. Germline values: CDR1 DFQATT, CDR2 SNEGSKA (reference sequence). This CDR3 is CSARGTEGDHGYTF. The CDR3 coding sequence is TGCAGTGCTAGAGGAACGGAGGGGGATCATGGCTACACCTTC.

The chain joins TRBV20-1 to TRBJ1-1, with D maybe TRBD1 (6 bases). Germline V CDR1 and CDR2: DFQATT, SNEGSKA (reference sequence). The V end lost 3 bases, the J end lost 10 bases, and 18 bases lay between the germline ends. The CDR3 extends over 13 amino acids. This chain's CDR3 is CSASRRQVNLAFF. As DNA, the CDR3 is TGCAGTGCTAGTAGAAGACAGGTTAATCTAGCTTTCTTT.

This rearrangement joins TRBV6-4 to TRBJ2-3, with no clear D. This CDR3 comprises 13 residues. From germline, CDR1 is MRHNA and CDR2 SNTAGT. Trimming took off 4 bases at V and 5 bases at J, with 10 bases between the two ends. CDR3 amino acids: CASSGRLGDTQYF. In DNA, the CDR3 is TGTGCCAGCAGTGGACGGTTAGGAGATACGCAGTATTTT.

This clonotype is deemed medium-sized (0.01 to 0.1%). V and J are TRBV19 and TRBJ1-5; 11 bases are shared with TRBD1. CDR1 is LNHDA, CDR2 SQIVND, per germline (reference sequence). CDR3 length equals 15 residues. V gave up 6 bases and J gave up 6 bases; unmatched junction bases: 7. CDR3 protein: CASSLDRGLVQPQHF. Here the CDR3 DNA reads TGTGCCAGTAGCCTGGACAGGGGGCTAGTTCAGCCCCAGCATTTT.

The chain carries TRBV4-2 and TRBJ2-2, with a possible D match to TRBD2 (6 bases). This CDR3 is 15 amino acids long. Germline loops: CDR1 LGHNA, CDR2 YNFKEQ. V shed 4 bases and J shed 4 bases, with 13 bases lying between them. CDR3 protein: CASSPTLGLTGELFF. In DNA, the CDR3 is TGTGCCAGCAGCCCAACCTTGGGACTCACCGGGGAGCTGTTTTTT.

With respect to this clonotype: A read error may account for a junction end that differs from germline. The J gene is TRBJ1-5, the V gene TRBV19; tentative D call: TRBD1 (5 bases). The CDR3 is 14 amino acids. Germline assignment: CDR1 LNHDA and CDR2 SQIVND (reference sequence). DNA for the CDR3: TGTGCCAGTAGTCTGCAGGGTAGCTATCAGCCCCAGCATTTT. Its protein is CASSLQGSYQPQHF.